Listed here are 14 T cell receptor beta chains from one sample, sequenced in a study of T cell responses to AZD1222 COVID-19 vaccine. The data were produced by immunoSEQ multiplex PCR, yet TCRdb's version contains in-frame clones alone and is incomplete. Here the sample spans about 88,000 clones, about 89% being singletons. The material sequenced was peripheral blood, taken 28 days after the second AZD1222 dose. These receptor sequences come from an adult who received the AZD1222 COVID-19 vaccine.

This chain joins TRBV6-2 or TRBV6-3 and TRBJ2-1, with TRBD2 identical over 15 bases. V shed 5 bases, J shed 1 base, and the junction held 6 bases outside the gene matches. Looked up from germline, CDR1 is MNHEY and CDR2 is SVGEGT. The CDR3 length is 18 residues. The CDR3 loop reads CASSTGLAGGGSYNEQFF. CDR3 DNA: TGTGCCAGCAGTACGGGACTAGCGGGGGGTGGTTCCTACAATGAGCAGTTCTTC.

The chain has TRBV5-1 and TRBJ1-2; 9 bases agree with TRBD1. Germline values: CDR1 SGHRS, CDR2 YFSETQ. This CDR3 has 15 amino acids. J was trimmed by 4 bases and V by 3 bases; bases with no gene match: 7. CDR3 nucleotide sequence: TGCGCCAGCAGCTCCGGGACAGGGATTTCCTATGGCTACACCTTC. Protein: CASSSGTGISYGYTF. The full variable domain, its missing parts supplied by reference TRBV5-1 and TRBJ1-2, is KAGVTQTPRYLIKTRGQQVTLSCSPISGHRSVSWYQQTPGQGLQFLFEYFSETQRNKGNFPGRFSGRQFSNSRSEMNVSTLELGDSALYLCASSSGTGISYGYTFGSGTRLTVV.

This clone was found a few times. The rearrangement uses TRBV5-1 and TRBJ2-1; either TRBD1 or TRBD2 may supply D (5 bases each). Germline CDR1 and CDR2: SGHRS and YFSETQ. V shed 5 bases and J shed 5 bases, with 14 bases lying between them. This CDR3 region has 14 residues. The CDR3: CASSWGRPDNEQFF. The DNA of the CDR3 is TGCGCCAGCAGTTGGGGGAGACCCGACAATGAGCAGTTCTTC.

As regards this clone: Other DNA variants within this sample encode the same CDR3. The chain uses TRBV12-3 or TRBV12-4 and TRBJ1-2; the D gene is possibly TRBD1 (5 bases). This CDR3 has 13 residues. V lost 1 base, J lost 2 bases, and 5 bases lay in between. CDR3 in DNA: TGTGCCAGCAGTTTAGGACAGAACTATGGCTACACCTTC. Translating it yields CASSLGQNYGYTF.

The gene calls are TRBV19 and TRBJ1-5; D gene ambiguous. This CDR3 has 10 amino acids. Germline V gives CDR1 LNHDA, CDR2 SQIVND (reference sequence). V lost 10 bases and J lost 6, with 7 bases in between. CDR3 residues: CATGRQPQHF. The CDR3 DNA is TGTGCCACTGGGCGTCAGCCCCAGCATTTT.

The J gene is TRBJ1-2, the V gene TRBV19; D not certain. The CDR3 has 14 amino acids. Trimming took off 3 bases at V and 4 bases at J, with 12 bases between the two ends. Germline V lookup: CDR1 LNHDA, CDR2 SQIVND (reference sequence). This CDR3 reads CASSISAGGYGYTF. CDR3 sequence (DNA): TGTGCCAGTAGTATCTCCGCAGGAGGCTATGGCTACACCTTC.

The chain recombines TRBV5-1 with TRBJ1-2; D not certain. This CDR3 spans 13 amino acids. Trimming left V 7 bases short and J 3 bases short, with 13 bases between. Germline V gives CDR1 SGHRS, CDR2 YFSETQ. CDR3 in amino acids: CASHTGSDYGYTF. The CDR3 bases are TGCGCCAGCCACACCGGATCGGACTATGGCTACACCTTC.

The V and J genes are TRBV5-1 and TRBJ2-1, with unresolved D. This CDR3 comprises 15 residues. V dropped 0 bases and J dropped 2 bases, with 9 bases sitting between them. Germline CDR1 reads SGHRS; CDR2 reads YFSETQ. CDR3: CASSLDGAPYNEQFF. The CDR3 DNA follows: TGCGCCAGCAGCTTGGACGGTGCCCCCTACAATGAGCAGTTCTTC.

J is TRBJ2-6 and V is TRBV3-1 (or the pseudogene TRBV3-2); TRBD1 aligns across 7 bases. The ends lost 1 base at V and 4 bases at J; junction bases unmatched: 7. Germline CDR1 is LGHDT and CDR2 is YNNKEL (reference sequence). The CDR3 loop spans 17 amino acids. This chain's CDR3 is CASSQGTGAYGANVLTF. The CDR3 DNA is TGTGCCAGCAGCCAAGGAACAGGGGCTTACGGGGCCAACGTCCTGACTTTC.

This sequence joins TRBV2 and TRBJ2-3; D is ambiguous. The CDR3 covers 12 residues. The germline CDR1 and CDR2 sequences are SNHLY and FYNNEI. Trimming took off 0 bases at V and 10 bases at J, with 8 bases between the two ends. CDR3 coding DNA: TGTGCCAGCAGTGAAGCGCTAAAGGCGCAGTATTTT. It translates to CASSEALKAQYF.

The gene calls are TRBV7-9 and TRBJ1-2; 11 nucleotides agree with TRBD1. With 9 bases clipped from V and 8 bases from J, the junction kept 11 bases outside the gene matches. Per the germline V gene, CDR1 is SEHNR and CDR2 is FQNEAQ (reference sequence). The CDR3 consists of 14 residues. The CDR3 coding sequence is TGTGCCAGTGCTCCCTCCGGGACAGGGGGAGGCTACACCTTC. It specifies CASAPSGTGGGYTF. Using reference TRBV7-9 and TRBJ1-2 for the parts outside the CDR3, the full variable domain is DTGVSQNPRHKITKRGQNVTFRCDPISEHNRLYWYRQTLGQGPEFLTYFQNEAQLEKSRLLSDRFSAERPKGSFSTLEIQRTEQGDSAMYLCASAPSGTGGGYTFGSGTRLTVV.

This chain joins TRBV3-1 (or the pseudogene TRBV3-2) and TRBJ1-6; no clear D. Germline CDR1 and CDR2: LGHDT and YNNKEL (reference sequence). The length of the CDR3 is 12 residues. V lost 3 bases and J 9 bases, leaving 6 bases between the germline ends. CDR3 amino acids: CASSQGSSPLHF. Here the CDR3 DNA reads TGTGCCAGCAGCCAGGGCAGTTCACCCCTCCACTTT.

This chain connects TRBV18 to TRBJ2-5; 9 bases align to TRBD2. Germline V gene data show CDR1 as KGHSH and CDR2 as LQKENI. CDR3 length equals 13 residues. V lost 3 bases and J lost 5; bases outside the gene matches: 1. The CDR3 DNA reads TGTGCCAGCTCACCTAGCGGGGGTGAGACCCAGTACTTC. Its translation: CASSPSGGETQYF.

The genes are TRBV5-6 and TRBJ2-1; TRBD2 matches 7 bases. The V segment lost 0 bases and the J segment 0 bases; nucleotides outside the gene matches: 3. The CDR3 extends over 16 amino acids. Germline CDR1 reads SGHDT; CDR2 reads YYEEEE. This CDR3 is CASSLDRGSSYNEQFF. CDR3 nucleotide sequence: TGTGCCAGCAGCTTGGACCGCGGGAGCTCCTACAATGAGCAGTTCTTC.